This T cell receptor beta chain was retrieved from a study of T cells in localized non-small cell lung cancer (dated by TCRdb to about 2020). Notes on the research overall: Comparing tumors with uninvolved tumor-adjacent lungs, the study looked at the T cell repertoires of fewer than 250 patients with early-stage NSCLC. The cohort was made up of under 250 treatment-naive NSCLC patients whose localized lung tumors had been resected. The mean age of the NSCLC patients was around 67 years, with 130 or so men and around 99 women.

The research as a whole found: Because the study design was exploratory, TCR variables were selected using unadjusted p-values without false-discovery rate correction. Because multi-region sequencing of the tumors was not done, intratumor heterogeneity could not be ruled out. The highest T cell clonality was observed in uninvolved tumor-adjacent lung, where clonality exceeded that of tumor, suggesting that antigenic responses were more focused in uninvolved tumor-adjacent lung. Of the top 100 tumor clones, a median of 57 were detected in paired uninvolved adjacent lung; over 25 were also among that lung's top 100. Higher T cell density in blood was associated with longer overall survival, whereas higher clonality in adjacent lung was associated with shorter survival.

The immunoSEQ Assay was used to sequence TCR beta CDR3 regions from DNA. In the source study's methods: To compute T cell density, TCR beta template counts were normalized to usable DNA, which was estimated by amplifying housekeeping genes. The preseqR package was used to estimate richness by extrapolating to 400,000 templates for PBMC samples and to 120,000 templates for tissue samples. Clonality was taken to be one minus Pielou's evenness. To identify tissue-enriched TCRs, differential abundance testing was run on productive amino-acid clonotypes with a minimum total count of 5 and an alpha of 0.1. The Jaccard Index and the Morisita Overlap Index were used to measure how much the repertoires overlapped between compartments. GLIPH clustered TCR beta CDR3s with public tetramer-defined viral CDR3s; viral motifs required at least three viral sequences plus V-gene enrichment. In its TCRdb copy, this immuneACCESS table keeps in-frame sequences only and misses some clones. Where compared with another copy, unresolved V genes explain less than half of these, and the others have no known cause. Clonal size and the V and J genes are those of that table, whereas D and trimming came from the DNA. Present in this sample are about 28,000 clones, 90% of which were seen just once. The top ten constitute about 1.1% of the sample.

Concerning this clone: The specificity of this receptor is unknown. One base away there is no much larger clone; base qualities are not given.

As encoded in the germline V gene, CDR1 is SQVTM while CDR2 is ANQGSEA. The CDR3 measures 16 amino acids from cysteine to phenylalanine. Here the CDR3 DNA is all that survives: 48 bases in frame from base 1. Clipping removes 3 bases from V and 0 bases from J, with 7 as the unmatched junction base count. At diagnosis, tumor, uninvolved tumor-adjacent lung and peripheral blood were collected and then preserved as a mix of FFPE and fresh-frozen material. Blood samples were analyzed as peripheral blood mononuclear cells for TCR repertoire profiling. The sequence was collected from a woman aged 35-70 years with stage I lung adenocarcinoma. The rearranged segments are TRBV29-1 and TRBJ2-1; the junction holds 8 bases that match TRBD2. Material: peripheral blood, obtained before any cancer treatment. The sequenced DNA: TGCAGCGTTGACGGACTAGCTCTAAGCTCCTACAATGAGCAGTTCTTC. Its protein reads: CSVDGLALSSYNEQFF.